The clone carrying this TCR beta chain has a handful of counts. Antigen specificity is unknown. These data are taken from a study of T cells after yellow fever vaccination. Study context: Each low-cell-number fraction was prepared by means of SMART-Seq v4 Ultra Low Input. Overall study findings and caveats: The secondary response was weaker, and its peak arrived faster, on day 5 versus 15. Any FACS-sorted repertoire could hold abundant clonotypes that contaminate it from the bulk population.

Germline V gene sequence: CDR1 SGDLS, CDR2 YYNGEE. The CDR3 spans 15 residues. The ends were cut back, 4 bases at V and 3 bases at J, with 16 bases in the middle. Via MiXCR, TCRdb re-called the 5' RACE reads, giving one row per CDR3 protein. There are 500,000 to 550,000 distinct CDR3 sequences in the sample; less than 25% occur only once, and about 16% lies in the top ten. Sequenced here: PBMCs, sampled less than 25 days after the first yellow fever vaccination. The clonotype comes from a man between 18 and 29 years old who received the YFV17D yellow fever vaccine. V and J are TRBV9 and TRBJ1-2; a weak D match, TRBD1 (6 bases). DNA for the CDR3: TGTGCCAGCAGCCTCACGGGGGGCCAGGACTATGGCTACACCTTC. Protein product: CASSLTGGQDYGYTF.